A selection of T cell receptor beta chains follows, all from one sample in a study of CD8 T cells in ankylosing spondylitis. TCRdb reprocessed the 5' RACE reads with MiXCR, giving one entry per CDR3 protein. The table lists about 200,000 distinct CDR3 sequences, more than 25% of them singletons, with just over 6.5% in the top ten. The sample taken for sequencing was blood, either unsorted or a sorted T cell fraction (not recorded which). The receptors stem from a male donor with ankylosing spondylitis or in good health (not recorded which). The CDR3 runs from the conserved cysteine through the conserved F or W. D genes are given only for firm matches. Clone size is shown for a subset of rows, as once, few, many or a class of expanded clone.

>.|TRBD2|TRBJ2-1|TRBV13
TGTGCCATCTCCACGCTAACGGGAGGGGGGAATGAGCAGTTCTTC
CAISTLTGGGNEQFF
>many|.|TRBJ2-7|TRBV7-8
TGTGCCAGCAGCTTAGTAAGCGAGCAGTACTTC
CASSLVSEQYF
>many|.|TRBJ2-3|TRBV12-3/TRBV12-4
TGTGCCAGCAGCTCCGACGGATTAGCCTTAGATACGCAGTATTTT
CASSSDGLALDTQYF
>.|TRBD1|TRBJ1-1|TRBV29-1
TGCAGCGTTAAGGACAGGCCCTACACTGAAGCTTTCTTT
CSVKDRPYTEAFF
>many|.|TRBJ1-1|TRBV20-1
TGCAGTGCTAGGAGACCAGGGGATGTGGCTTTCTTT
CSARRPGDVAFF
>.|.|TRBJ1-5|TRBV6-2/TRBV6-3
TGTGCCAGCAGTTATGCAGGGAACAATCAGCCCCAGCATTTT
CASSYAGNNQPQHF
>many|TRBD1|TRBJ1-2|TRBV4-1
TGCGCCAGCAGCCAAGATGTTGGACAGGGGGCGAACTATGGCTACACCTTC
CASSQDVGQGANYGYTF
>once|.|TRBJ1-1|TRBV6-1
TGTGCCAGCACCCCGTATTCCAAAGGTGGTGGGACTGAAGCTTTCTTT
CASTPYSKGGGTEAFF
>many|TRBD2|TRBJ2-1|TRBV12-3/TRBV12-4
TGTGCCAGCAGTTTACTCCGCGGACTAGCGGGAGGAAATGAGCAGTTCTTC
CASSLLRGLAGGNEQFF
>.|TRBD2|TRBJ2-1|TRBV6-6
TGTGCCAGCATCCTCGGGGGGGGCAATGAGCAGTTCTTC
CASILGGGNEQFF
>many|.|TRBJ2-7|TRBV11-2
TGTGCCAGCACCACAGAGGAGTATGGCGAGCAGTACTTC
CASTTEEYGEQYF
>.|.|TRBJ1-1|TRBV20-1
TGCAGTGCCCCGAAAGACACTGAAGCTTTCTTT
CSAPKDTEAFF
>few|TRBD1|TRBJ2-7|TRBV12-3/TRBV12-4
TGTGCCAGCAGTCCGTGGACAGGAACCTACGAGCAGTACTTC
CASSPWTGTYEQYF
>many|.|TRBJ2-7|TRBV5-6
TGTGCCAGCAGCTTGTTCCCGACCGGGGCCGATACCTACGAGCAGTACTTC
CASSLFPTGADTYEQYF
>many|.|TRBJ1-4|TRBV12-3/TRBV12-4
TGTGCCAGCGCATGGGGGCGCCCAGGTGAAAAACTGTTTTTT
CASAWGRPGEKLFF
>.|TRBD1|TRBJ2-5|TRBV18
TGTGCCAGCTCACCAACAGGGGGCGCGGAGACCCAGTACTTC
CASSPTGGAETQYF
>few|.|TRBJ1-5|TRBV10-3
TGTGCCATCAGTGAGGGGGGGAGTCAGCCCCAGCATTTT
CAISEGGSQPQHF
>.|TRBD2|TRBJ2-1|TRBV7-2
TGTGCCAGCAGCTTAGCGGGGGGACTAGCGGGAGCGGCTAGTTACAATGAGCAGTTCTTC
CASSLAGGLAGAASYNEQFF
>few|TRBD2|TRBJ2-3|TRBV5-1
TGCGCCAGCAGCCGAGATCCCGGGGGGACAGATACGCAGTATTTT
CASSRDPGGTDTQYF
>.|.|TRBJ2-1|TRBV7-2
TGTGCCAGCAGTGCCGCTTCCTACAATGAGCAGTTCTTC
CASSAASYNEQFF
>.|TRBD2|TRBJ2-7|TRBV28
TGTGCCAGCAGTTTACCTCTAGCGGGGACCTACGAGCAGTACTTC
CASSLPLAGTYEQYF
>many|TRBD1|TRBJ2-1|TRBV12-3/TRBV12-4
TGTGCCAGCAGGGACAGGGGGCACACCTACAATGAGCAGTTCTTC
CASRDRGHTYNEQFF
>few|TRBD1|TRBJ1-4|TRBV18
TGTGCCAGCTCACCACCCGGGACAGGGAATGAAAAACTGTTTTTT
CASSPPGTGNEKLFF
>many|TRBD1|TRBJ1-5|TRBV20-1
TGCAGTGCAAACAGGGGGCATGGCAATCAGCCCCAGCATTTT
CSANRGHGNQPQHF
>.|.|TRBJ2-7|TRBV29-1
TGCAGCGTATACGGATCCTACGAGCAGTACTTC
CSVYGSYEQYF
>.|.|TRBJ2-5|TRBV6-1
TGTGCCAGCAGCCCTTTTGCGGCCCACCAAGAGACCCAGTACTTC
CASSPFAAHQETQYF
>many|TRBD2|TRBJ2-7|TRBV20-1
TGCAGTGCTAGAGACCCGTCCCGAAGCGGGACTAACTCCTACGAGCAGTACTTC
CSARDPSRSGTNSYEQYF
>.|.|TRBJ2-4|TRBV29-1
TGCAGCGTTGATGTGGCAGGCAAAAACATTCAGTACTTC
CSVDVAGKNIQYF
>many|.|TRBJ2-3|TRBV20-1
TGCAGTCCGACGGCGGGACCCGTCACAGATACGCAGTATTTT
CSPTAGPVTDTQYF
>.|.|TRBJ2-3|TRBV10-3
TGTGCCATCAGTGATCGCGCAGATACGCAGTATTTT
CAISDRADTQYF
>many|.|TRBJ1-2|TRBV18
TGTGCCAGCTCACCACCGATCCCTTTGGAATACACCTTC
CASSPPIPLEYTF
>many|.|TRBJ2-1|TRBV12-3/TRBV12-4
TGTGCCAGCAGCTATCCGGAGGGGGGAAATGAGCAGTTCTTC
CASSYPEGGNEQFF
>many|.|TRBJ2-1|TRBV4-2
TGTGCCAGCAGCCAAGATGGCAGGGGGTCCGCTAGCGGTGAGCAGTTCTTC
CASSQDGRGSASGEQFF
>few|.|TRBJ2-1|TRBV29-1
TGCAGCGTTGCGCGACAGAGCTCCTACAATGAGCAGTTCTTC
CSVARQSSYNEQFF
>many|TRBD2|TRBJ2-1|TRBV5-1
TGCGCCAGCAGCGCAAGACTAGCGGTCTCCTACAATGAGCAGTTCTTC
CASSARLAVSYNEQFF
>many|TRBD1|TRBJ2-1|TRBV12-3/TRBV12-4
TGTGCCAGCAGCCCTCGGACAGGGGAGGTTGGTGAGCAGTTCTTC
CASSPRTGEVGEQFF
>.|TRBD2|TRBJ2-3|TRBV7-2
TGTGCCAGCATCCCAACTAGCGCCCCCGCACCGCAGTATTTT
CASIPTSAPAPQYF
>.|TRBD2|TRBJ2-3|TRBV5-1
TGCGCCAGCAGCTTGCCGACTAGCGCCGGCACAGATACGCAGTATTTT
CASSLPTSAGTDTQYF
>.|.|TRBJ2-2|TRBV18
TGTGCCAGCTCACCACGACAGGCGGTGGGCACCGGGGAGCTGTTTTTT
CASSPRQAVGTGELFF
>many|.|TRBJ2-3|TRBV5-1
TGCGCCAGCAGCTTGGAAGGCTCCGGAGATACGCAGTATTTT
CASSLEGSGDTQYF
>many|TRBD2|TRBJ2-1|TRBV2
TGTGCCAGCAGTGAGCGGGAGGGCCCATACAATGAGCAGTTCTTC
CASSEREGPYNEQFF
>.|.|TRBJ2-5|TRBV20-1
TGCAGTGCTCCGGCCGAAGGGGAGACCCAGTACTTC
CSAPAEGETQYF
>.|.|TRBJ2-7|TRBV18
TGTGCCAGCTCACCGAGTGGGAATAGGGATGAGCAGTACTTC
CASSPSGNRDEQYF
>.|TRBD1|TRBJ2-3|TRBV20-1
TGTGTCAGCGCACAGGGGGTGAGCACAGATACGCAGTATTTT
CVSAQGVSTDTQYF
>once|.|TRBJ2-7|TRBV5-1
TGCGCCAGCAGCTTGGAGGCAGGGGACGTTGGCGAGCAGTACTTC
CASSLEAGDVGEQYF
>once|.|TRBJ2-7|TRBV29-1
TGCAGCGTCGCCCATACCTACGAGCAGTACTTC
CSVAHTYEQYF
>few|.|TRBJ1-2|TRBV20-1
TGCAGTGCTCAGAGGCGGGAAGGGGACTATGGCTACACCTTC
CSAQRREGDYGYTF
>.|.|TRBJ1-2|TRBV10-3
TGTGCCATCAGACCCCAGGGGTACTATGGCTACACCTTC
CAIRPQGYYGYTF
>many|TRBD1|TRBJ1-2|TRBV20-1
TGCAGTGCTACAGGGGGCTTGGATGGCTACACCTTC
CSATGGLDGYTF
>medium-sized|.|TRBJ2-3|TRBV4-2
TGTGCCAGCAGCCAAGATGGTAGCGTGGATACGCAGTATTTT
CASSQDGSVDTQYF
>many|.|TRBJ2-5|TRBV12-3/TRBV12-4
TGTGCCAGCAGTCCCCGGGACAAACAAGAGACCCAGTACTTC
CASSPRDKQETQYF